One and the same sample provided the 14 T cell receptor beta chains below, sequenced in a study of Ad26.COV2.S vaccination and SARS-CoV-2 variants. Treatment in this sample: about 20 received Ad26.COV2.S at low or high dose, single or two shots; about 5 received placebo; per-sample allocation not given. It was on day 63 after the first vaccine or placebo injection that samples were taken. Produced via immunoSEQ multiplex PCR; TCRdb's table is partial and in-frame only. The sample lists some 410,000 clones, about 92% occurring once. Here the sequenced sample was peripheral blood, taken in a trial of Ad26.COV2.S vaccine versus placebo. The receptor set was obtained from a person aged 18-65 years who received the Ad26.COV2.S COVID-19 vaccine or a placebo.

This clone turned up a few times. V is TRBV27 and J is TRBJ2-1, with D possibly TRBD1 on 6 matching bases. V lost 6 bases, J lost 10 bases, and 16 bases lay in between. Germline V gene lookup returns CDR1 MNHEY and CDR2 SMNVEV (reference sequence). This CDR3 has 13 residues. As DNA, the CDR3 is TGTGCCAGCAGGGTTACAGGGATAAGAGAGCAGTTCTTC. This gives the protein CASRVTGIREQFF.

The CDR3 is CAISDRGGQYEQYF. The DNA for the CDR3 is TGTGCCATCAGTGACAGGGGAGGACAGTACGAGCAGTACTTC. The chain recombines TRBV10-3 with TRBJ2-7; TRBD1 or TRBD2 may be the D gene (6 bases each). CDR1 and CDR2 from the germline V gene are ENHRY and SYGVKD. The V and J ends lost 3 bases and 4 bases respectively, with 13 bases between them. The CDR3 is 14 residues long.

Written as DNA, the CDR3 is TGTGCCAGCAGCAAAAAGGGGTTGAACACTGAAGCTTTCTTT. Protein: CASSKKGLNTEAFF. The genes are TRBV14 and TRBJ1-1; a possible D gene is TRBD1 (5 bases). V lost 5 bases to trimming and J lost 0 bases, with 10 bases between them. The CDR3 sequence is 14 residues long. Germline CDR1 SGHDN, CDR2 FVKESK.

The rearrangement joins TRBV7-2 to TRBJ2-7, with a weak D call TRBD1 (5 bases). V lost 1 base, J lost 4 bases, and 8 bases lay in between. This CDR3 has 13 amino acids. Germline assignment: CDR1 SGHTA and CDR2 FQGNSA. CDR3 region: CASSLGNRYEQYF. CDR3 nucleotides: TGTGCCAGCAGCTTAGGCAACAGGTACGAGCAGTACTTC.

CDR3 nucleotides: TGTGCCAGCAGTTCCTTTGGACAGGGGTCCTACAATGAGCAGTTCTTC. It encodes CASSSFGQGSYNEQFF. This chain links TRBV28 with TRBJ2-1; TRBD1 aligns across 9 bases. Germline-derived CDR1 and CDR2 are MDHEN and SYDVKM. This CDR3 comprises 16 residues. J lost 1 base, V lost 4 bases, and 5 bases had no gene match.

This clone was recorded only once. The chain is built from TRBV3-1 (or the pseudogene TRBV3-2) and TRBJ2-5; tentatively, D is TRBD2 (5 bases). CDR3 size: 14 residues. The germline CDR1 and CDR2 sequences are LGHDT and YNNKEL (reference sequence). Trimming shortened V by 5 bases and J by 1 base, and 11 bases separated the two germline ends. CDR3 DNA sequence: TGTGCCAGCAGCTCCTCCGGGGTCCAAGAGACCCAGTACTTC. The encoded protein is CASSSSGVQETQYF.

The rearrangement joins TRBV6-5 to TRBJ2-7; tentatively, D is TRBD2 (6 bases). CDR1 MNHEY and CDR2 SVGAGI come from the germline V gene. The CDR3 is made up of 16 amino acids. V lost 2 bases and J lost 2, with 16 bases in between. The DNA for the CDR3 is TGTGCCAGCAGTTACGCGGGGACCTGGGGCCCCTACGAGCAGTACTTC. As protein: CASSYAGTWGPYEQYF.

This chain links TRBV7-9 with TRBJ1-2; TRBD1 matches at 9 bases. Germline V gives CDR1 SEHNR, CDR2 FQNEAQ (reference sequence). Unmatched junction bases numbered 11, after V lost 3 bases and J lost 12 bases. CDR3 length: 14 residues. The CDR3 spells CASSLKQGAGRNTF. The CDR3 nucleotides read TGTGCCAGCAGCTTGAAACAGGGGGCCGGTAGGAACACCTTC.

The chain couples TRBV11-2 to TRBJ1-1; D is undetermined. The ends were cut back, 5 bases at V and 3 bases at J, with 10 bases in the middle. This CDR3 is 13 amino acids long. Germline CDR1 is SGHAT and CDR2 is FQNNGV. The CDR3 reads CASSHRRDTEAFF. As DNA, the CDR3 is TGTGCCAGCAGCCACAGACGGGACACTGAAGCTTTCTTT. The full variable domain, completed using reference TRBV11-2 and TRBJ1-1, is EAGVAQSPRYKIIEKRQSVAFWCNPISGHATLYWYQQILGQGPKLLIQFQNNGVVDDSQLPKDRFSAERLKGVDSTLKIQPAKLEDSAVYLCASSHRRDTEAFFGQGTRLTVV.

V usage is TRBV6-6 and J usage is TRBJ1-2, with a tentative D call TRBD1 (5 bases). The germline CDR1 and CDR2 sequences are MNHNY and SVGAGI (reference sequence). Trimming removed 2 bases from V and 4 bases from J, with 14 bases in between. This CDR3 spans 15 amino acids. The CDR3 DNA follows: TGTGCCAGCAGTTACAGCGACAGAGGAACCTATGGCTACACCTTC. Translated: CASSYSDRGTYGYTF.

The V call is TRBV28, the J call TRBJ2-3; D unclear. The V end lost 8 bases, the J end lost 0 bases, and 15 bases lay between the germline ends. CDR1 is MDHEN, CDR2 SYDVKM, per germline. The CDR3 totals 15 residues. The CDR3 region is CASRMELTSTDTQYF. CDR3 coding DNA: TGTGCCAGCCGGATGGAGCTAACTAGCACAGATACGCAGTATTTT. Filled out from reference TRBV28 and TRBJ2-3, the complete variable domain reads DVKVTQSSRYLVKRTGEKVFLECVQDMDHENMFWYRQDPGLGLRLIYFSYDVKMKEKGDIPEGYSVSREKKERFSLILESASTNQTSMYLCASRMELTSTDTQYFGPGTRLTVL.

This clone was seen more than once but under ten times. CDR3 nucleotide sequence: TGTGCCAGCAGTGGGGACAGGTCACCCCTCCACTTT. Translation: CASSGDRSPLHF. This chain links TRBV2 with TRBJ1-6; 8 bases are a match to TRBD1. After removal of 4 bases from V and 10 bases from J, the junction contained 0 bases not matched to a gene. CDR3 length: 12 amino acids. CDR1 and CDR2 (germline): SNHLY, FYNNEI.

This chain uses TRBV5-1 with TRBJ2-7; TRBD1 agrees at 10 bases. CDR1 is SGHRS and CDR2 is YFSETQ in the germline V gene. The ends lost 4 bases at V and 0 bases at J; junction bases unmatched: 7. The CDR3 extends over 16 amino acids. The CDR3 region is CASSEGQGLSSYEQYF. CDR3 in DNA: TGCGCCAGCAGCGAGGGACAGGGGCTGAGCTCCTACGAGCAGTACTTC.

A single count supports this clone. The chain's CDR3 is CASSPQGIQETQYF. In DNA, the CDR3 is TGTGCCAGCAGTCCACAGGGGATCCAAGAGACCCAGTACTTC. The chain joins TRBV6-6 to TRBJ2-5; 7 bases line up with TRBD1. The V gene end was trimmed by 5 bases and the J gene end by 1 base; junction bases not matched to a gene: 4. CDR1 and CDR2 (germline): MNHNY, SVGAGI (reference sequence). The CDR3 sequence is 14 residues long.